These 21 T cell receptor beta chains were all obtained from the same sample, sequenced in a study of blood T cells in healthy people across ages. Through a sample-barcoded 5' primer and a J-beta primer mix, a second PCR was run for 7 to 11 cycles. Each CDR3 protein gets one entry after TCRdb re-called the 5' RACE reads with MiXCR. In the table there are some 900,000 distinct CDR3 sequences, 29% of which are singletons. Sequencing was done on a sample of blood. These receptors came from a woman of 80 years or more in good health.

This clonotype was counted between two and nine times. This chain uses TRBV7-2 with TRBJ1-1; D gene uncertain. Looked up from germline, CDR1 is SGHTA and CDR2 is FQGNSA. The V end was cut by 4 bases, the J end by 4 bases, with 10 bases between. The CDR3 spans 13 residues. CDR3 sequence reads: CASSWTDGTEAFF. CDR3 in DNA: TGTGCCAGCAGCTGGACGGACGGCACTGAAGCTTTCTTT.

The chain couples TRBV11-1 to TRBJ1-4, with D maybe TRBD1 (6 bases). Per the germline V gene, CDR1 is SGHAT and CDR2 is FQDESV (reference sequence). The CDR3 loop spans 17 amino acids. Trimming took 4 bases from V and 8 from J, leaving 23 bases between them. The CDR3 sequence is CASSSRDLQGVGEKLFF. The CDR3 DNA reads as TGTGCCAGCAGCTCGAGAGACCTACAGGGCGTCGGGGAAAAACTGTTTTTT.

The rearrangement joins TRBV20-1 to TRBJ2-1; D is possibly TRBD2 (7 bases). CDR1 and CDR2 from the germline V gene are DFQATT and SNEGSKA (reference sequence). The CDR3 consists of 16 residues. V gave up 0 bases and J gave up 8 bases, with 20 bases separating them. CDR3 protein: CSARDGTGGQYDEQFF. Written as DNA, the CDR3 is TGCAGTGCTAGAGATGGGACGGGGGGCCAATACGATGAGCAGTTCTTC.

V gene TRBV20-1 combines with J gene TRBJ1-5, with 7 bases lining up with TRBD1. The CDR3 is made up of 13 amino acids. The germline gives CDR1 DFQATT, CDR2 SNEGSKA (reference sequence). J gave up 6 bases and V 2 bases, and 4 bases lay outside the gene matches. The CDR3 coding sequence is TGCAGTGCTAGAAAGGGGGCATCTCAGCCCCAGCATTTT. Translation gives CSARKGASQPQHF.

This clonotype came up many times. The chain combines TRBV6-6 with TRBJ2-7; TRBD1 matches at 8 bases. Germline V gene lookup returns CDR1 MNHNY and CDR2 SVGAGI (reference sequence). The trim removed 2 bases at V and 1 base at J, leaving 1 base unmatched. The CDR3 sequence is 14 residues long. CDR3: CASSYNRGSYEQYF. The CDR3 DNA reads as TGTGCCAGCAGTTACAACAGGGGGTCCTACGAGCAGTACTTC.

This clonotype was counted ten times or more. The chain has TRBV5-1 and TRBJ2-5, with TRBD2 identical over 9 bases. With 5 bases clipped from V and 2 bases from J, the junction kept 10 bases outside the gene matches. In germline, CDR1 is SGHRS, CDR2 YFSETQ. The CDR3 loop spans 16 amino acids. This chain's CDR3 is CASSRAGGGGQETQYF. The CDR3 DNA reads TGCGCCAGCAGTCGAGCGGGGGGAGGTGGTCAAGAGACCCAGTACTTC.

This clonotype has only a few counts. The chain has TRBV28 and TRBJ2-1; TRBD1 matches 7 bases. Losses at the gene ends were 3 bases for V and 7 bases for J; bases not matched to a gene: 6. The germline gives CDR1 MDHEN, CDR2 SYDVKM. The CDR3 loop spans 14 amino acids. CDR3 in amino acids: CASSFDRVSNEQFF. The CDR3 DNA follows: TGTGCCAGCAGTTTCGACAGGGTTAGTAATGAGCAGTTCTTC.

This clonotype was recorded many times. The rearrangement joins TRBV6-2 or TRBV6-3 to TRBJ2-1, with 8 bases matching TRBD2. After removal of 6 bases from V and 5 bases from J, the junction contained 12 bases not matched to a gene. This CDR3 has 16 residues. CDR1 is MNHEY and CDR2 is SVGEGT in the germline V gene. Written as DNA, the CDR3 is TGTGCCAGCAGAGTTACGATCCGGGGGGGGAACAATGAGCAGTTCTTC. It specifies CASRVTIRGGNNEQFF.

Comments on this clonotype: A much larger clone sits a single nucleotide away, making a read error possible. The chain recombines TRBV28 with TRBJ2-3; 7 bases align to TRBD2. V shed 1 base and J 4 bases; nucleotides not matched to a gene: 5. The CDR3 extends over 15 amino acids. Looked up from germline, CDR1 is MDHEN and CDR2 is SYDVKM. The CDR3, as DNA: TGTGCCAGCAGTTTATTGACTAGCTTATCAGATACGCAGTATTTT. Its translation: CASSLLTSLSDTQYF.

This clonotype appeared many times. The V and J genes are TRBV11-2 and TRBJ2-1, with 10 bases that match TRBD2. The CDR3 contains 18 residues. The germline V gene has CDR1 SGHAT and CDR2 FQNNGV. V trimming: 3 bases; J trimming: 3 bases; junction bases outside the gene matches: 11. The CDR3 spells CASSFVGSGGRFYNEQFF. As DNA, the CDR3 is TGTGCCAGCAGCTTCGTCGGTAGCGGGGGGCGCTTCTACAATGAGCAGTTCTTC.

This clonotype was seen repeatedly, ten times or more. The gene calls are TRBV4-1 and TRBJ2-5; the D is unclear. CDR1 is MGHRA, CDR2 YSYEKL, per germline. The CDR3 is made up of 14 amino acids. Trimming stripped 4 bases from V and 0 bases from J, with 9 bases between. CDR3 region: CASSRAEYQETQYF. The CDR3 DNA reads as TGCGCCAGCAGCCGGGCGGAGTACCAAGAGACCCAGTACTTC.

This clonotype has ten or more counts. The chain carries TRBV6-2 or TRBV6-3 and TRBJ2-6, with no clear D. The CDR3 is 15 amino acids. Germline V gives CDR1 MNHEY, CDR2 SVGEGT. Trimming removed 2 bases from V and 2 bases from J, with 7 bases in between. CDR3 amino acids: CASSYPGTGANVLTF. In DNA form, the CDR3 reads TGTGCCAGCAGTTACCCGGGCACTGGGGCCAACGTCCTGACTTTC.

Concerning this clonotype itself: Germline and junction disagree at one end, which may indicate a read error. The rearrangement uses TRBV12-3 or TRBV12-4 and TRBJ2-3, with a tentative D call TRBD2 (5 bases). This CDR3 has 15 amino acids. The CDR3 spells CASSLEGGGADAQYF. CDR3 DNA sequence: TGTGCCAGCAGTTTAGAGGGCGGAGGCGCAGATGCGCAGTATTTT.

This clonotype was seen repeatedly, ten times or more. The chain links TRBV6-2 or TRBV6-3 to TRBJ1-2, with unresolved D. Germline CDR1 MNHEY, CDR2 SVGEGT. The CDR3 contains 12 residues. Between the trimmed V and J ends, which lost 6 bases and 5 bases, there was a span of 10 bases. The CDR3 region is CASRDYLYGYTF. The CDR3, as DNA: TGTGCCAGCAGAGACTACCTTTATGGCTACACCTTC.

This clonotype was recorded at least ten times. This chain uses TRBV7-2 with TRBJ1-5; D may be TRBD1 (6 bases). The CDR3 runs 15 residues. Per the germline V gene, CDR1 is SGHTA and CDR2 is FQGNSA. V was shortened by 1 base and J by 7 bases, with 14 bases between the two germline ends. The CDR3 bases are TGTGCCAGCAGCTTAGGGGGGGGCCAAGTGCAGCCCCAGCATTTT. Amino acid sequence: CASSLGGGQVQPQHF.

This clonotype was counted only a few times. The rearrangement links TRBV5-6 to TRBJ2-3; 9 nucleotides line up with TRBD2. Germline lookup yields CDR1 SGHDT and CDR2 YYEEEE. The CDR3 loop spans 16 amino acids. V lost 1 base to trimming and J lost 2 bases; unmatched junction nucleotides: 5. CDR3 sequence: CASSLMLAGATDTQYF. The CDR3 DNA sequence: TGTGCCAGCAGCTTGATGTTAGCGGGGGCCACAGATACGCAGTATTTT.

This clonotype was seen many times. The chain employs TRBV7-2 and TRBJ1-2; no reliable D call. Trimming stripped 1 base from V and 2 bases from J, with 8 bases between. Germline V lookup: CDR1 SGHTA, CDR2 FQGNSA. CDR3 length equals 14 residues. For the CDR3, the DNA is TGTGCCAGCAGCTTAGAGTCTAACAACTATGGCTACACCTTC. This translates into CASSLESNNYGYTF.

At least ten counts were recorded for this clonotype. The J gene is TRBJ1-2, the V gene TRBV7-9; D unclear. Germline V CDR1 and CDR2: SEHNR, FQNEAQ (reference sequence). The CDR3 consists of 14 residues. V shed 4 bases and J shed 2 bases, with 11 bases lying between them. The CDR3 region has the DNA TGTGCCAGCAGCTCCTCAGGCGTGAACTATGGCTACACCTTC. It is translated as CASSSSGVNYGYTF.

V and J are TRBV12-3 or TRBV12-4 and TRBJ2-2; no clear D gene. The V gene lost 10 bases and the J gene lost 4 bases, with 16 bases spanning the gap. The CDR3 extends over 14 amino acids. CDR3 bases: TGTGCCACCTCCCCTAGGAAACCCACCGGGGAGCTGTTTTTT. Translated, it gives CATSPRKPTGELFF.

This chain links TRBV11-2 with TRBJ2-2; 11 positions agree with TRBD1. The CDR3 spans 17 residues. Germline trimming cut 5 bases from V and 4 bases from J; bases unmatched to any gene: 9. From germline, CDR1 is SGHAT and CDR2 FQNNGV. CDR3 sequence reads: CASSNTGQGVATGELFF. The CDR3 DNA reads TGTGCCAGCAGCAATACGGGACAGGGGGTAGCCACCGGGGAGCTGTTTTTT.

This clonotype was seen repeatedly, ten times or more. The CDR3 coding sequence is TGCGCCAGCAGCCAAGATCTAGGGACAGAGAAGGGTTACACCTTC. Residues: CASSQDLGTEKGYTF. The genes are TRBV4-3 and TRBJ1-2; TRBD1 matches at 7 bases. CDR3 length: 15 residues. The ends lost 0 bases at V and 11 bases at J; junction bases unmatched: 12. Per germline, CDR1 LGHNA and CDR2 YSLEER.